The TCR beta chain described here comes from a study of immune heterogeneity within non-small cell lung tumors. Looking at the study overall: There were several squamous cell carcinomas, about ten non-squamous carcinomas and 1 tumor not otherwise specified.

Only a few counts were recorded for this clonotype. Its antigen is undetermined. A single base separates this from a much larger clone, so it may be a read error. For the TCR beta CDR3, multiplex PCR with 32 V and 13 J primers performed the amplification. TCRdb analysed the multiplex PCR reads with MiXCR anew, one entry per CDR3 protein. The sample has under 7,500 distinct CDR3 sequences, around 20% seen once; the top ten hold 13% to 15%. Bulk tumor genomic DNA constituted the template, at around 600 ng per sample. Doctors removed several biopsies from each primary tumor during surgery, keeping them far apart. Curative operations were performed on patients who had untreated, newly diagnosed non-small cell lung cancer. The donors had newly diagnosed non-small cell lung cancer and underwent surgery intended to cure it. Findings of the study overall: Between one patient and another, high-frequency T-cell receptor beta clonotypes were largely distinct.

Sequencing was done on a sample of lung tumor tissue. This clonotype was sampled from a man in his 60s with non-small cell lung cancer.

This CDR3 reads CSVLTGPDTQYF. CDR3 nucleotides: TGCAGCGTTCTGACAGGGCCAGATACGCAGTATTTT. The rearrangement links TRBV29-1 to TRBJ2-3; 7 bases match TRBD1. This CDR3 contains 12 residues. The J segment lost 4 bases and the V segment lost 5 bases, leaving 3 bases of the junction unmatched. Germline values: CDR1 SQVTM, CDR2 ANQGSEA.